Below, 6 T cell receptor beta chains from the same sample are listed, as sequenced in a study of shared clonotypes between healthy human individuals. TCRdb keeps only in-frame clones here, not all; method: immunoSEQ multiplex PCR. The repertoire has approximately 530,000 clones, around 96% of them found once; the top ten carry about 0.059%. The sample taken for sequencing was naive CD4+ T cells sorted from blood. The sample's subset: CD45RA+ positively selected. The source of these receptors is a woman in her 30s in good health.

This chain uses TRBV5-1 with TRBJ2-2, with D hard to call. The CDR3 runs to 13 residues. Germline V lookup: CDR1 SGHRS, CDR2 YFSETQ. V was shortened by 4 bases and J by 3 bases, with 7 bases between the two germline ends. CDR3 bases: TGCGCCAGCAGCCCTCCCGACACCGGGGAGCTGTTTTTT. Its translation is CASSPPDTGELFF.

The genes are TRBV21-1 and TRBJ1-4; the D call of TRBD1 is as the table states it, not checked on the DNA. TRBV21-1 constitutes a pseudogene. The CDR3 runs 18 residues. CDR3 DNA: TGTGCCAGCAACCAAACTATATTAACAGGGGCTGGGGATGAAAAACTGTTTTTT. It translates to CASNQTILTGAGDEKLFF.

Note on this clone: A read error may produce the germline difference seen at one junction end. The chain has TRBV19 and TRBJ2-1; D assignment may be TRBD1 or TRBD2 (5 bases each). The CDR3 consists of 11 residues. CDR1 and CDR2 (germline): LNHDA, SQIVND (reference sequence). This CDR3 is CASSPYTGLVF. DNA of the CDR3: TGTGCCAGTAGTCCATACACGGGGCTGGTCTTC.

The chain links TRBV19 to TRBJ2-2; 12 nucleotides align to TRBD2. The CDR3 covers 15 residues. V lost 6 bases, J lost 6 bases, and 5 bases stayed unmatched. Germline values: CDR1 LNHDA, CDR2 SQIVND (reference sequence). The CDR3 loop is CASRRLAGEPGELFF. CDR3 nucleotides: TGTGCCAGTAGGAGACTAGCGGGAGAACCCGGGGAGCTGTTTTTT.

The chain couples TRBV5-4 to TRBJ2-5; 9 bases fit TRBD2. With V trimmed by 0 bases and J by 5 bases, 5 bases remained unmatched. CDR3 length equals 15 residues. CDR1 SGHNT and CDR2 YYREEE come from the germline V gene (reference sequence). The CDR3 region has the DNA TGTGCCAGCAGCTTGGATCTAGCGGGACAGGAGACCCAGTACTTC. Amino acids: CASSLDLAGQETQYF.

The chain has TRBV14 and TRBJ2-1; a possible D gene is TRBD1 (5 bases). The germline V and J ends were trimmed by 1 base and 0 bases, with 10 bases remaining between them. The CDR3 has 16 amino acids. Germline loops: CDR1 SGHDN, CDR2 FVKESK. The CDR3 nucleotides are TGTGCCAGCAGCCAAGGGGTAGGGGCCTCCTACAATGAGCAGTTCTTC. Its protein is CASSQGVGASYNEQFF.